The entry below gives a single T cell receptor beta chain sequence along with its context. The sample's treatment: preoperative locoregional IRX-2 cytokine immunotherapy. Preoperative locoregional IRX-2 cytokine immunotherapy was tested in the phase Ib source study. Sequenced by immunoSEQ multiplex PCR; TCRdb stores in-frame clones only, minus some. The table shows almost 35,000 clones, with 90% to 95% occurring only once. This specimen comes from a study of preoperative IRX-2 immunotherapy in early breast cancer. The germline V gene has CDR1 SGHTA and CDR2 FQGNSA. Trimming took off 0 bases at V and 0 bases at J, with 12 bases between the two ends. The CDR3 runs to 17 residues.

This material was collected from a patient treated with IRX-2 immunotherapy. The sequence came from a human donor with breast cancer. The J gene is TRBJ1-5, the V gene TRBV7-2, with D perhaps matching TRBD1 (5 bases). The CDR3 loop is CASSLARGGTSNQPQHF. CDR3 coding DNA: TGTGCCAGCAGCTTAGCACGGGGGGGAACTAGCAATCAGCCCCAGCATTTT.